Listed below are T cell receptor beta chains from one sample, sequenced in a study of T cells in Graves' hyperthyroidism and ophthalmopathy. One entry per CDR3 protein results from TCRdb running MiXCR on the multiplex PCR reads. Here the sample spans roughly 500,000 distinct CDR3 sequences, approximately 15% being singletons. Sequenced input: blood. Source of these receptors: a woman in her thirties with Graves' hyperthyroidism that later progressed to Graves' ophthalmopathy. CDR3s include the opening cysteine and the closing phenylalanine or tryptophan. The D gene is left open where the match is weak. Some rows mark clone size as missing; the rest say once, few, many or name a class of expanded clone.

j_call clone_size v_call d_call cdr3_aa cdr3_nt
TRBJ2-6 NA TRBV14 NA CASSDLPSSSISGANVLTF TGTGCCAGCAGCGACCTCCCTAGCTCTTCCATCTCTGGGGCCAACGTCCTGACTTTC
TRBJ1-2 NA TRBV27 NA CASSAHDLGGYTF TGTGCCAGCAGTGCCCATGATCTGGGAGGCTACACCTTC
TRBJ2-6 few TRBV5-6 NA CASSPQGPAPGVLTF TGTGCCAGCAGCCCCCAGGGACCGGCCCCAGGTGTCCTGACTTTC
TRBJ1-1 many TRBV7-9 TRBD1 CASSFGQGGAEAFF TGTGCCAGCAGCTTCGGACAGGGGGGAGCTGAAGCTTTCTTT
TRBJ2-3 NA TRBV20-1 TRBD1 CSANTGVSDTQYF TGCAGTGCTAATACAGGGGTATCCGATACGCAGTATTTT
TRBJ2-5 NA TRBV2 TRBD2 CASTPSGRPETQYF TGTGCCAGCACTCCTAGCGGGAGACCAGAGACCCAGTACTTC
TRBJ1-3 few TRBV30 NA CAWSGGGPGNTIYF TGTGCCTGGAGTGGGGGAGGTCCTGGAAACACCATATATTTT
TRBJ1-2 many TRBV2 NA CASSEKGLYGYTF TGTGCCAGCAGTGAAAAGGGTCTCTATGGCTACACCTTC
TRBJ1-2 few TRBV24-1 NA CATSDFRSNYGYTF TGTGCCACCAGTGATTTTAGGTCTAACTATGGCTACACCTTC
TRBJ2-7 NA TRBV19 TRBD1 CASSAGTAYYEQYF TGTGCCAGTAGTGCCGGGACAGCGTACTACGAGCAGTACTTC
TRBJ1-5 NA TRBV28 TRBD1 CASSSPGTGGGQPQHF TGTGCCAGCAGTTCTCCGGGAACAGGGGGCGGACAGCCCCAGCATTTT
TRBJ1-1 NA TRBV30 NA CAFHRQSEAFF TGTGCCTTCCATCGACAGAGTGAAGCTTTCTTT
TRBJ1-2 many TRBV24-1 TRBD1 CATSDEQGYYGYTF TGTGCCACCAGTGATGAACAGGGGTACTATGGCTACACCTTC
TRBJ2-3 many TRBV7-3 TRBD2 CASSLTGPGGATDTQYF TGTGCCAGCAGCTTAACAGGTCCGGGAGGGGCGACAGATACGCAGTATTTT
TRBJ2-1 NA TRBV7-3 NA CASSLRGLHNEQLF TGTGCCAGCAGCTTAAGAGGTCTGCACAATGAGCAGCTCTTC
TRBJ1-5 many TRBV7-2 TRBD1 CASSSLGQGNQPQHF TGTGCCAGCAGCTCCCTCGGACAGGGCAATCAGCCCCAGCATTTT
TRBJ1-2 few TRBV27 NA CASSFAPLHGYTF TGTGCCAGCAGTTTTGCCCCCTTACATGGCTACACCTTC
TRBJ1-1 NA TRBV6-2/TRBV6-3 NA CASSRRESGITEAFF TGTGCCAGCTCGCGACGGGAAAGCGGGATCACTGAAGCTTTCTTT
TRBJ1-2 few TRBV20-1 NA CSAPTTVTNYGYTF TGCAGTGCTCCGACGACAGTGACTAACTATGGCTACACCTTC
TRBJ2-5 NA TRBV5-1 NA CATSAGQGYQETQYF TGCGCCACCTCGGCGGGGCAGGGATACCAAGAGACCCAGTACTTC
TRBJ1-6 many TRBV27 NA CASSFGQINNSPLHF TGTGCCAGCAGTTTCGGACAGATAAATAATTCACCCCTCCACTTT
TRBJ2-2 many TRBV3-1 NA CASSQEGAPNTGELFF TGTGCCAGCAGCCAAGAGGGCGCACCGAACACCGGGGAGCTGTTTTTT
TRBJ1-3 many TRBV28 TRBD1 CASSRTGTGNTIYF TGTGCCAGCAGTAGAACCGGGACAGGGAACACCATATATTTT
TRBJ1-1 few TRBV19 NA CASIPSTLDTEAFF TGTGCCAGTATCCCATCGACCCTGGACACTGAAGCTTTCTTT
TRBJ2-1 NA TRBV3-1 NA CASSQSLVVDEQFF TGTGCCAGCAGCCAAAGTCTAGTGGTGGATGAGCAGTTCTTC
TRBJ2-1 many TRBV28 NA CASSSPAALSNEQFF TGTGCCAGCAGTTCCCCAGCGGCTCTTTCCAATGAGCAGTTCTTC
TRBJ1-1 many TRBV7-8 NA CASSFRTVALNTEAFF TGTGCCAGCAGCTTCCGGACGGTTGCCCTGAACACTGAAGCTTTCTTT
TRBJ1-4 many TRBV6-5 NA CASSYSGTSDEKLFF TGTGCCAGCAGTTACTCTGGGACGTCAGACGAAAAACTGTTTTTT
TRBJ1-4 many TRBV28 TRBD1 CASSSLDRSSEKLFF TGTGCCAGCAGTTCCCTGGACAGGTCGAGCGAAAAACTGTTTTTT
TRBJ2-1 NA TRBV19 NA CASSGGTSSYNEQFF TGTGCCAGTAGTGGCGGCACTAGCTCCTACAATGAGCAGTTCTTC
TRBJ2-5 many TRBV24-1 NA CATSPRGPGTQYF TGTGCCACCAGTCCCCGGGGCCCTGGGACCCAGTACTTC
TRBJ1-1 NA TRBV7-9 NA CASSWDGIEAFF TGTGCCAGCAGCTGGGACGGTATTGAAGCTTTCTTT
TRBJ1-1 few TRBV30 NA CARQGDTEAFF TGTGCCCGTCAAGGGGATACTGAAGCTTTCTTT
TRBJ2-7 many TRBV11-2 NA CASTPGSGEYEQYF TGTGCCAGCACCCCCGGATCCGGGGAATACGAGCAGTACTTC
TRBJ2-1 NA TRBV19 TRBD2 CAYSSVSGSRHEQFF TGTGCCTACAGTAGTGTGAGCGGGAGTAGGCATGAGCAGTTCTTC
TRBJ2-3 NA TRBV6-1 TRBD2 CASSDRTSGRTDTQYF TGTGCCAGCAGCGATCGGACTAGCGGTCGCACAGATACGCAGTATTTT
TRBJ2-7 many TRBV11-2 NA CASSLLTGTYSYEQYF TGTGCCAGCAGCCTACTCACCGGGACCTATTCCTACGAGCAGTACTTC
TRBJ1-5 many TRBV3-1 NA CASSLSYSPNQPQHF TGTGCCAGCAGCCTTTCGTACAGTCCGAATCAGCCCCAGCATTTT
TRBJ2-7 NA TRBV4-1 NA CASSQGFQTYEQYF TGCGCCAGCAGCCAAGGATTCCAGACCTACGAGCAGTACTTC
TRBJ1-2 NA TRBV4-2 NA CASSQEQSYGYTF TGTGCCAGCAGCCAAGAGCAGAGCTATGGCTACACCTTC
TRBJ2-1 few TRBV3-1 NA CASSLLGGRPDEQFF TGTGCCAGCAGCCTCCTGGGCGGCCGACCCGATGAGCAGTTCTTC
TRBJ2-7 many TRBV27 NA CASSLRAGASYEQYF TGTGCCAGCAGTTTACGGGCAGGGGCCTCCTACGAGCAGTACTTC
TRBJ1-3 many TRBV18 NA CASSPDGSAGNTIYF TGTGCCAGCTCACCGGACGGCTCTGCTGGAAACACCATATATTTT
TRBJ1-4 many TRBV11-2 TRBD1 CASSPDRGWNEKLFF TGTGCCAGCAGCCCAGACAGGGGGTGGAATGAAAAACTGTTTTTT
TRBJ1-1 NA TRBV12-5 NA CASGPPGENTEAFF TGTGCTAGTGGTCCCCCAGGGGAGAACACTGAAGCTTTCTTT
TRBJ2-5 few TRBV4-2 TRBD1 CASSQGDRGLAETQYF TGTGCCAGCAGCCAAGGGGACAGGGGGCTAGCAGAGACCCAGTACTTC
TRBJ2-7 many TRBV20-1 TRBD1 CSARSWTGTLEQYF TGCAGTGCAAGGAGCTGGACAGGCACTCTCGAGCAGTACTTC
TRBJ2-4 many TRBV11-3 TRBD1 CASSLEWGQGRNIQYF TGTGCCAGCAGCTTAGAATGGGGACAGGGCAGAAACATTCAGTACTTC
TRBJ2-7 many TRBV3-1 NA CASSQQGTYEQYF TGTGCCAGCAGCCAGCAGGGGACATACGAGCAGTACTTC
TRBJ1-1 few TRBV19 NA CASTSTHRNTEAFF TGTGCCAGTACCTCCACTCACAGGAACACTGAAGCTTTCTTT
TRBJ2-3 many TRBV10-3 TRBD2 CAITSATSGSTDTQYF TGTGCCATCACCTCGGCCACTAGCGGAAGCACAGATACGCAGTATTTT
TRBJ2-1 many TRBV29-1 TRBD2 CSVVTSGTYNEQFF TGCAGCGTGGTGACTAGCGGGACCTACAATGAGCAGTTCTTC
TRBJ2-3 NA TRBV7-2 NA CASSKFSDTQYF TGTGCCAGCAGCAAATTCTCAGATACGCAGTATTTT
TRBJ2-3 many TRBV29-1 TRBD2 CSVPLWEGGADTQYF TGCAGCGTTCCCCTATGGGAGGGAGGCGCAGATACGCAGTATTTT
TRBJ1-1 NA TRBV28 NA CASGIQGTEAFF TGTGCCAGCGGTATCCAGGGCACTGAAGCTTTCTTT